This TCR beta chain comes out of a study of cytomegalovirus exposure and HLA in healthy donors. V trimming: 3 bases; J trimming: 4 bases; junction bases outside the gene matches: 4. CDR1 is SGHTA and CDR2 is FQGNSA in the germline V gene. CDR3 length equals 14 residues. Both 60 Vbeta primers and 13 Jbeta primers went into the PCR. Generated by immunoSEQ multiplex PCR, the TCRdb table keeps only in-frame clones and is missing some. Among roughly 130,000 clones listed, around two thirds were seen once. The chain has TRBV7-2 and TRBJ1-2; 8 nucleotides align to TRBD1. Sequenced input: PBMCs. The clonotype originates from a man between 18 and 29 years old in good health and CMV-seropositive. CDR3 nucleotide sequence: TGTGCCAGCAGCTTCGACAGGGGCCTCTATGGCTACACCTTC. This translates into CASSFDRGLYGYTF.